This T cell receptor beta chain was sequenced in a study of T cell repertoires in cytomegalovirus infection. Background on the study: Based on public TCR beta signatures, there were indications of CMV infection and of a matching HLA type.

In TCRdb, the reads were re-called with MiXCR into one record per CDR3 protein. The sample records some 680,000 distinct CDR3 sequences, about 40% being singletons. To note about this clonotype: Its antigen remains unknown.

The V end was cut by 2 bases, the J end by 6 bases, with 12 bases between. The CDR3 sequence is 14 residues long. Germline assignment: CDR1 SEHNR and CDR2 FQNEAQ (reference sequence). Regarding the study as a whole: Cumulative frequency (of public TCR beta family members) identified carriers of CMV plus the relevant HLA. HLA-C-restricted CMV-specific TCR beta clonotypes prevailed in the ex vivo response.

The V and J genes are TRBV7-9 and TRBJ2-3, with unresolved D. Input material: PBMCs. The receptor comes from a human donor in good health (CMV status not recorded). Some clones in this sample may be carry-over from other donors' samples. The CDR3 protein is CASSLSGDPDTQYF. The CDR3 nucleotides are TGTGCCAGCAGCTTAAGTGGGGATCCGGATACGCAGTATTTT.